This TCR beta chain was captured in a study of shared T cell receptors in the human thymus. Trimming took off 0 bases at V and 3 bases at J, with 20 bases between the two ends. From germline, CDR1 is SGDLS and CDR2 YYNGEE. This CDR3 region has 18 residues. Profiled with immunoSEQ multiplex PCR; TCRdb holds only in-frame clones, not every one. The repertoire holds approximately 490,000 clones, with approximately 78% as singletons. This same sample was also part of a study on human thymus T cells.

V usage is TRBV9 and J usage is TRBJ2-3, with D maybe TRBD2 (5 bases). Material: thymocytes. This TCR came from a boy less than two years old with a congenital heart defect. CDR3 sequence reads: CASSVGLSGGAGTDTQYF. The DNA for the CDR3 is TGTGCCAGCAGCGTAGGCCTCAGCGGCGGAGCAGGTACAGATACGCAGTATTTT.